The source of this T cell receptor (beta chain) is a study of cytomegalovirus exposure and HLA in healthy donors. General study points: About 87% or about 30% of the time was how often most TCR beta V segments were productive, according to an earlier analysis. Researchers reported from a later analysis that most CMV-associated TCR beta chains appeared HLA-restricted. In a later analysis, across HLA loci, associated TCR counts were highest for DRB1, lowest for HLA-C.

Trimming cost V 5 bases and J 1 base, with 17 bases left between them. Germline values: CDR1 MGHRA, CDR2 YSYEKL. The CDR3 length is 17 residues. Note on this clone: Antigen unknown.

Primers: 60 Vbeta forward and 13 Jbeta reverse. In the study's own analysis: As a later analysis found, there were roughly 80 million unique TCR beta chains, of which 8.5 million to 13 million were shared. Profiling relied on immunoSEQ multiplex PCR, and the TCRdb table lists in-frame clones only, not all of them. V and J calls and clone size are copied from that table; D and trimming were computed from the DNA. This table has over 150,000 clones, more than 80% appearing once. The sequencing sample was made of PBMCs. This chain uses TRBV4-1 with TRBJ1-4; D call uncertain. The clonotype comes from a woman between 25 and 40 years old in good health and CMV-seropositive. For the CDR3, the DNA is TGCGCCAGCAGCATAAGGAGCGGTATAGAAACTAATGAAAAACTGTTTTTT. This gives the protein CASSIRSGIETNEKLFF.